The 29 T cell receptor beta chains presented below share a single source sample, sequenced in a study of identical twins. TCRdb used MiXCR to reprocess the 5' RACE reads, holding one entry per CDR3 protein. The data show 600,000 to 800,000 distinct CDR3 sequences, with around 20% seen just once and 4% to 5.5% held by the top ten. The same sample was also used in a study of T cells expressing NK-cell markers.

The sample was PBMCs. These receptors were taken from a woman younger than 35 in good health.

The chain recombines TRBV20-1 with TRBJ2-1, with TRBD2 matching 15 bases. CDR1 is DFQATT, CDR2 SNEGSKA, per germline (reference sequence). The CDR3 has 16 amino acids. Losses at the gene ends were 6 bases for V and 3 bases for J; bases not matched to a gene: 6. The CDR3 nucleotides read TGCAGTGCGAGGACTAGCGGGAGGGAGATCTACAATGAGCAGTTCTTC. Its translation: CSARTSGREIYNEQFF.

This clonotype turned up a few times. CDR3: CASSLFVRGSLYNEQFF. The CDR3 bases are TGTGCCAGCAGCTTATTCGTCAGGGGATCGCTCTACAATGAGCAGTTCTTC. This chain uses TRBV7-6 with TRBJ2-1, with a weak D call TRBD1 (6 bases). V was trimmed by 2 bases and J by 3 bases, leaving 17 bases between them. The CDR3 sequence is 17 residues long. Germline V gives CDR1 SGHVS, CDR2 FNYEAQ.

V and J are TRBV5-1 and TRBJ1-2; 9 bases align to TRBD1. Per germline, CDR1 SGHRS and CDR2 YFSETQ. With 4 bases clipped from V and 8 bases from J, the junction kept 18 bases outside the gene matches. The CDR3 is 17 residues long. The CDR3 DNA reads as TGCGCCAGCAGCCTGAGGGGGACAGGGTGGCCCTTCGAGGGCTACACCTTC. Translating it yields CASSLRGTGWPFEGYTF.

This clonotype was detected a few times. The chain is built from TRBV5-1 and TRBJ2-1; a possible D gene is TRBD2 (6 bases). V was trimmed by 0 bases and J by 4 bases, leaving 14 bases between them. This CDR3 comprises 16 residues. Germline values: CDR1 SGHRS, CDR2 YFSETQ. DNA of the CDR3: TGCGCCAGCAGCTTGGGGCTCGGACTATTATACAATGAGCAGTTCTTC. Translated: CASSLGLGLLYNEQFF.

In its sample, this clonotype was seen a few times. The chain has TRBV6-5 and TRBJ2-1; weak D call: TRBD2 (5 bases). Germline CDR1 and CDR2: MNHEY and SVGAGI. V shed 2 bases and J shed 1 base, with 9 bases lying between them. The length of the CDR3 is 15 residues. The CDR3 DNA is TGTGCCAGCAGTTACGGGAGTTGGTCCTACAATGAGCAGTTCTTC. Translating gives CASSYGSWSYNEQFF.

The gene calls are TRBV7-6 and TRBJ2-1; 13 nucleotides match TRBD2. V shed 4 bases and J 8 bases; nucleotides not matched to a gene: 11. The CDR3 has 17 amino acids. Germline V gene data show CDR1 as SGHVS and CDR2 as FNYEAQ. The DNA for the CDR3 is TGTGCCAGCAGCTCGTTCGCCGGGACTAGCGGGAAATATGAGCAGTTCTTC. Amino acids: CASSSFAGTSGKYEQFF.

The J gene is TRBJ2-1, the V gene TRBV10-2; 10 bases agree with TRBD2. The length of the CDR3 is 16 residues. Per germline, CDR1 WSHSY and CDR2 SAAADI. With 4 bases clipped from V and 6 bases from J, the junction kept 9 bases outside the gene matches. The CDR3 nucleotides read TGCGCCAGCAGTGTGCGTTCGGGACTAGCGATCAATGAGCAGTTCTTC. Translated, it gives CASSVRSGLAINEQFF.

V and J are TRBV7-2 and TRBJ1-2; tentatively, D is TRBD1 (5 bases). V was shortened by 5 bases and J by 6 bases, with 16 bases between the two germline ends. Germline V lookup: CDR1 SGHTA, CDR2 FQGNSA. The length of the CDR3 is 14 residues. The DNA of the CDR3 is TGTGCCAGCAGCCTAAGCCCCCAGGGAGATGGCTACACCTTC. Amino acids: CASSLSPQGDGYTF. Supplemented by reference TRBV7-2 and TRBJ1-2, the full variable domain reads GAGVSQSPSNKVTEKGKDVELRCDPISGHTALYWYRQSLGQGLEFLIYFQGNSAPDKSGLPSDRFSAERTGGSVSTLTIQRTQQEDSAVYLCASSLSPQGDGYTFGSGTRLTVV.

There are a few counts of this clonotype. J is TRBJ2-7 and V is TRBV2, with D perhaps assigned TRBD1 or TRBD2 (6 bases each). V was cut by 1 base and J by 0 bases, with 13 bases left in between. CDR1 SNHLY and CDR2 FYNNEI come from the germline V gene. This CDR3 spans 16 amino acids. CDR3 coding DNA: TGTGCCAGCAGTGAAGGGAGGGGGTCAAGCTCCTACGAGCAGTACTTC. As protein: CASSEGRGSSSYEQYF.

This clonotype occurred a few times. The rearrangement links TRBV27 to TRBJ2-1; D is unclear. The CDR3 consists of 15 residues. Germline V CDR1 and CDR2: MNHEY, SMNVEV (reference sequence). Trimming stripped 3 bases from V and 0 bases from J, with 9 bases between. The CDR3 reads CASSFEHSSYNEQFF. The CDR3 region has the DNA TGTGCCAGCAGTTTCGAACATAGCTCCTACAATGAGCAGTTCTTC.

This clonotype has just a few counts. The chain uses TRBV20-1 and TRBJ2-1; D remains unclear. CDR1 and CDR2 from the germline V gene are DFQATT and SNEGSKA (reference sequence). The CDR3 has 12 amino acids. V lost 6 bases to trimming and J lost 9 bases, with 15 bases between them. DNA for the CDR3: TGCAGTGCCCAGGCGAGCCCGGGTGAGCAGTTCTTC. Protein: CSAQASPGEQFF.

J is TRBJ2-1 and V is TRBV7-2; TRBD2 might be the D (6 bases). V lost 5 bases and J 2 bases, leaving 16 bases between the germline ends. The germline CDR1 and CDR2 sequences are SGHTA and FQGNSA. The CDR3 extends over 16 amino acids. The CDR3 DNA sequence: TGTGCCAGCAGCATCAGACTAGGCGCGACCTACAATGAGCAGTTCTTC. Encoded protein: CASSIRLGATYNEQFF. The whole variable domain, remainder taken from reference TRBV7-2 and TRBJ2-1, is GAGVSQSPSNKVTEKGKDVELRCDPISGHTALYWYRQSLGQGLEFLIYFQGNSAPDKSGLPSDRFSAERTGGSVSTLTIQRTQQEDSAVYLCASSIRLGATYNEQFFGPGTRLTVL.

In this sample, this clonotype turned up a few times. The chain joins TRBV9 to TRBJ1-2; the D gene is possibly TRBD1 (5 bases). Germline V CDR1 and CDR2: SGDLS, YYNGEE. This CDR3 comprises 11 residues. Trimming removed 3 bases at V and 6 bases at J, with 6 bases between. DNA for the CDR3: TGTGCCAGCAGCGGACAGAATGGCTACACCTTC. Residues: CASSGQNGYTF.

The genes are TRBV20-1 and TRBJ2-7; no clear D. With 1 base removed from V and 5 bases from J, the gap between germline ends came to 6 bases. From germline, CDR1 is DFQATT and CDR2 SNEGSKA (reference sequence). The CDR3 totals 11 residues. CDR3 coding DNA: TGCAGTGCTAGAGTGTTCGACGAGCAGTACTTC. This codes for CSARVFDEQYF.

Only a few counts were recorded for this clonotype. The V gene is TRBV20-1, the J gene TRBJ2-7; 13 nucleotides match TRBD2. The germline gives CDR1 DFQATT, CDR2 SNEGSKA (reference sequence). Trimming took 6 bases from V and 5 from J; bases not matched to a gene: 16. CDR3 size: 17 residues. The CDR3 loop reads CSAPPHLGLAGVHEQYF. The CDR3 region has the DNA TGCAGTGCCCCCCCGCACCTCGGACTAGCGGGGGTCCACGAGCAGTACTTC.

DNA for the CDR3: TGTGCCAGCTCACCGACCGAGAGCTGGGCTTCGGTACAGTACTTC. Translation: CASSPTESWASVQYF. The V call is TRBV18, the J call TRBJ2-7; D unclear. CDR3 size: 15 residues. V lost 3 bases, J lost 10 bases, and 22 bases lay in between. Germline CDR1 is KGHSH and CDR2 is LQKENI.

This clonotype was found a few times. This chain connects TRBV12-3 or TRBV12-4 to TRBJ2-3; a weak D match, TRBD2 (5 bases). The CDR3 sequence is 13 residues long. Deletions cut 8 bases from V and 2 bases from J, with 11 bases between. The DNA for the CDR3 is TGTGCCAGCGCTAGCCAGTACACAGATACGCAGTATTTT. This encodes CASASQYTDTQYF.

The CDR3 sequence is CASNTGWDTEAFF. The CDR3 DNA follows: TGTGCCAGCAATACAGGGTGGGACACTGAAGCTTTCTTT. V usage is TRBV6-1 and J usage is TRBJ1-1, with a weak D call TRBD1 (6 bases). CDR1 is MNHNS, CDR2 SASEGT, per germline. The CDR3 length is 13 residues. V was trimmed by 7 bases and J by 3 bases, leaving 12 bases between them.

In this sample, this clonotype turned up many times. The DNA for the CDR3 is TGCAGCATCACATCTGGGGCCAACGTCCTGACTTTC. Protein: CSITSGANVLTF. The chain couples TRBV29-1 to TRBJ2-6; D is uncertain. The ends were cut back, 8 bases at V and 1 base at J, with 6 bases in the middle. This CDR3 spans 12 amino acids. The germline V gene encodes CDR1 SQVTM and CDR2 ANQGSEA.

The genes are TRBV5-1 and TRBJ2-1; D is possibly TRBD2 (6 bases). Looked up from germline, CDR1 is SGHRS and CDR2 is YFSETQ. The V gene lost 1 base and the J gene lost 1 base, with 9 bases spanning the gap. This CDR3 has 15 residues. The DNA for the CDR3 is TGCGCCAGCAGCTTGATCGGGGGATCCTACAATGAGCAGTTCTTC. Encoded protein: CASSLIGGSYNEQFF.

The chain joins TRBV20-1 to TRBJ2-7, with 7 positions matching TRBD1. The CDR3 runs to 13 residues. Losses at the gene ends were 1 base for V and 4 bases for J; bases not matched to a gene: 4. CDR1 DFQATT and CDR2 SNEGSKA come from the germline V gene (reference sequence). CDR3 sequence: CSARGAQGYEQYF. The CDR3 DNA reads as TGCAGTGCTAGAGGGGCACAGGGGTACGAGCAGTACTTC.

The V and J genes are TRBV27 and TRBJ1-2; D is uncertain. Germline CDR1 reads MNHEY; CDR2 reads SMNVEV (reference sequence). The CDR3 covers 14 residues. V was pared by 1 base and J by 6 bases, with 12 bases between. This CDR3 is CASSLFFGDHGYTF. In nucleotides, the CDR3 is TGTGCCAGCAGTTTATTTTTTGGGGATCATGGCTACACCTTC.

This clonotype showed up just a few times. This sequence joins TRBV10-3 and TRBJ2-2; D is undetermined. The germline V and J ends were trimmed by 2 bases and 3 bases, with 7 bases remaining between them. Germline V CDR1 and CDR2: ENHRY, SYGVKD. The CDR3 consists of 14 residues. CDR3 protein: CAISEGRDTGELFF. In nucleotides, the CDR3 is TGTGCCATCAGTGAGGGCAGAGACACCGGGGAGCTGTTTTTT.

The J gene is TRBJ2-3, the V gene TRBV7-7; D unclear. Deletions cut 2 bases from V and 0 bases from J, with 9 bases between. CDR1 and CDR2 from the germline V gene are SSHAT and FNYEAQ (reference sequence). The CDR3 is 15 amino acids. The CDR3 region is CASSLRARSTDTQYF. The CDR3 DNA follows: TGTGCCAGCAGCTTAAGAGCGAGGAGCACAGATACGCAGTATTTT.

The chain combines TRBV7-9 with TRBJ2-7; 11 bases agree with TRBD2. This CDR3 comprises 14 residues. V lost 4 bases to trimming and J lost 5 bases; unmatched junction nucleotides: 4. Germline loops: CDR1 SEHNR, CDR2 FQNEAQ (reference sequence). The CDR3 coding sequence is TGTGCCAGCAGCTCTAGCGGGAGGACCGACGAGCAGTACTTC. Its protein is CASSSSGRTDEQYF.

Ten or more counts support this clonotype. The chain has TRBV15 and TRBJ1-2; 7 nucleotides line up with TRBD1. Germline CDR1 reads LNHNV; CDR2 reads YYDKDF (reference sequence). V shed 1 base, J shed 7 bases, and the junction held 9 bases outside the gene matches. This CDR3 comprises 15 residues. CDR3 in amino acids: CATSRVRDSVSGYTF. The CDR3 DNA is TGTGCCACCAGCAGAGTTAGGGACAGCGTCTCTGGCTACACCTTC.

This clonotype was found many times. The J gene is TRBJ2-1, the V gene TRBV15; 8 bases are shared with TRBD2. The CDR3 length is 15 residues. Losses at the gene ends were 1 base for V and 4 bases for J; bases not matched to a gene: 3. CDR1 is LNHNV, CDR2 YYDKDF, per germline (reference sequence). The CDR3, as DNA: TGTGCCACCAGCAGAGCGAGCGGGGGTTACAATGAGCAGTTCTTC. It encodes CATSRASGGYNEQFF.

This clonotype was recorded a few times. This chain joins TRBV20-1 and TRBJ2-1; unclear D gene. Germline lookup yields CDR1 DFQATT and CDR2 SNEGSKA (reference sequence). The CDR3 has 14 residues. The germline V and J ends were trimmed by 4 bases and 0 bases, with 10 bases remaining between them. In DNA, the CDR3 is TGCAGTGCTACCCGACGGAGCTCCTACAATGAGCAGTTCTTC. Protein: CSATRRSSYNEQFF.

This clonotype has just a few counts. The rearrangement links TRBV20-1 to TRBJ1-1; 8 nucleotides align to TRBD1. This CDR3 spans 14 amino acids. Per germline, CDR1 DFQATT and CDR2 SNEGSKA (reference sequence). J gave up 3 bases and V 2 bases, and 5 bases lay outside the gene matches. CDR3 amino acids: CSARRQGIDTEAFF. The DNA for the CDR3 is TGCAGTGCTAGAAGACAGGGGATAGACACTGAAGCTTTCTTT.